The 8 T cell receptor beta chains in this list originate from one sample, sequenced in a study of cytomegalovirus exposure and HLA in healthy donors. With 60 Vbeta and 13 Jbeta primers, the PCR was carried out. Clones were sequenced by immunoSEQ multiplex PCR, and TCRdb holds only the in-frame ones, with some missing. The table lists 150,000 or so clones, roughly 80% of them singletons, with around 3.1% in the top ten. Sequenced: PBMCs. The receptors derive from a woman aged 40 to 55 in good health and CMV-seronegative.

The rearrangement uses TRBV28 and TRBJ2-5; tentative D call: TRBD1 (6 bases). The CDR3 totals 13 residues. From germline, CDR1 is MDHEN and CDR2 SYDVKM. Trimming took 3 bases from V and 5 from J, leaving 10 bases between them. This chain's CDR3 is CASSFRGRETQYF. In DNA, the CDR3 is TGTGCCAGCAGTTTCAGGGGTAGGGAGACCCAGTACTTC.

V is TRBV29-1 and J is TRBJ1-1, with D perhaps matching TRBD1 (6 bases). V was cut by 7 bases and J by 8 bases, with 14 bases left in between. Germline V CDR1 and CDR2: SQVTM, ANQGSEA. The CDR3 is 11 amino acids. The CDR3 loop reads CSAKPGGEAFF. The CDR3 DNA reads TGCAGCGCAAAACCGGGGGGCGAAGCTTTCTTT.

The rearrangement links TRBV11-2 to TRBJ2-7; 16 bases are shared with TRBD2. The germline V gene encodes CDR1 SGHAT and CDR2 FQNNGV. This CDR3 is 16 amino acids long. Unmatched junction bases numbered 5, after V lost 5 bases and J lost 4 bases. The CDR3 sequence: CASSRGTSGGAYEQYF. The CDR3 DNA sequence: TGTGCCAGCAGCCGGGGGACTAGCGGGGGGGCGTACGAGCAGTACTTC.

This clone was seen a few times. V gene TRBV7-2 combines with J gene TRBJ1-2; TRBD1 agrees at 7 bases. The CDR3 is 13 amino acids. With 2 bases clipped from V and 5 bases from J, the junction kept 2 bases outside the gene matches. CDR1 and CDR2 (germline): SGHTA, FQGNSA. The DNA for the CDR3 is TGTGCCAGCAGCTTACAGGGGGGATATGGCTACACCTTC. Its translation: CASSLQGGYGYTF.

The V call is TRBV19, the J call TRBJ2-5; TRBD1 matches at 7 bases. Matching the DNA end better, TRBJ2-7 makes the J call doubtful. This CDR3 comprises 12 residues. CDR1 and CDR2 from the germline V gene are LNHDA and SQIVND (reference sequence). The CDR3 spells CASGQVDYEQYF. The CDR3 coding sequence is TGTGCCAGTGGACAGGTAGACTACGAGCAGTACTTC.

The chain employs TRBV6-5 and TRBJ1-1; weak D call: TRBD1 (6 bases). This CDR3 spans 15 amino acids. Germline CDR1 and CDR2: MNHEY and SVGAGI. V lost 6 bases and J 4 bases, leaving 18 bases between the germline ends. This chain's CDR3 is CASRSNRVMGTEAFF. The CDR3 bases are TGTGCCAGCAGATCAAACAGGGTTATGGGCACTGAAGCTTTCTTT.

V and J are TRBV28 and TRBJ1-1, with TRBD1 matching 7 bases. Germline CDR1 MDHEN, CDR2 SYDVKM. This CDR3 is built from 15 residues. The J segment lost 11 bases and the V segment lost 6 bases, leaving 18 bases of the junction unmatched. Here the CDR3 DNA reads TGTGCCAGCAGCTCGCCGGGACAGAGCTTCAGGAGGGCTTTCTTT. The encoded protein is CASSSPGQSFRRAFF.

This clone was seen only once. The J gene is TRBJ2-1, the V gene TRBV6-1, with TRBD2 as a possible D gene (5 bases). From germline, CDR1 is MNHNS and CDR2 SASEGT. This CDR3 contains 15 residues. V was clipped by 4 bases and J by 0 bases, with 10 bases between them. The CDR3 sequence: CASSVSGSSYNEQFF. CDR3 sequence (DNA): TGTGCCAGCAGTGTCTCGGGGAGCTCCTACAATGAGCAGTTCTTC.